These 3 T cell receptor beta chains share one sample of origin, sequenced in a study of graft-versus-host responses after intestinal transplantation. These receptors have no identified antigens. Only in-frame clones appear in the TCRdb table, and some are missing; sequencing was by immunoSEQ multiplex PCR. The sample has roughly 39,000 clones; about 95% are singletons. The sample consisted of unstimulated CD8+ T cells sorted from spleen or lymph node cells, taken before transplant. These receptor sequences come from a human donor who was the organ donor for an intestinal transplant.

The genes are TRBV5-4 and TRBJ1-3, with no clear D. This CDR3 has 16 residues. Germline CDR1 reads SGHNT; CDR2 reads YYREEE (reference sequence). Between the trimmed V and J ends, which lost 9 bases and 2 bases, there was a span of 21 bases. CDR3 in amino acids: CAITTRHRATGNTIYF. The CDR3 nucleotides are TGTGCCATCACCACCCGCCATCGAGCGACTGGAAACACCATATATTTT.

The chain uses TRBV6-6 and TRBJ2-7; 13 bases agree with TRBD2. Per the germline V gene, CDR1 is MNHNY and CDR2 is SVGAGI (reference sequence). The CDR3 length is 15 residues. The V segment lost 8 bases and the J segment 3 bases; nucleotides outside the gene matches: 7. The CDR3 nucleotides read TGTGCCAGCGCATACGGACTAGCGGGGGTCTACGAGCAGTACTTC. This encodes CASAYGLAGVYEQYF.

J is TRBJ1-1 and V is TRBV30, with D unresolved. CDR3 length: 13 amino acids. V was cut by 1 base and J by 0 bases, with 6 bases left in between. The germline CDR1 and CDR2 sequences are GTSNPN and SVGIG (reference sequence). CDR3 DNA sequence: TGTGCCTGGAGTGGGTCGGTGAACACTGAAGCTTTCTTT. The encoded protein is CAWSGSVNTEAFF. Variable domain in full (rest from reference TRBV30 and TRBJ1-1): SQTIHQWPATLVQPVGSPLSLECTVEGTSNPNLYWYRQAAGRGLQLLFYSVGIGQISSEVPQNLSASRPQDRQFILSSKKLLLSDSGFYLCAWSGSVNTEAFFGQGTRLTVV.